The rows below give T cell receptor beta chains drawn from one sample of a study of blood T cell repertoires in COVID-19. Using immunoSEQ multiplex PCR, the repertoire was profiled, and TCRdb retains in-frame clones only, with some absent. The repertoire includes hundreds of thousands of clones, around 85% of them detected once, and around 3.4% sits in the top ten. The sample was peripheral blood. All receptors come from a young woman with acute or convalescent COVID-19. Both conserved end residues are part of each CDR3. Each record gives: J gene, clone size, D gene, V gene, CDR3 protein, CDR3 DNA. The D gene is left open where the match is weak. For some rows the clone size is stated as once, few or many, or as a class when expanded; others skip it.

TRBJ1-3 . . TRBV6-5 CASTTGSGNTIYF TGTGCCAGCACCACAGGGTCCGGAAACACCATATATTTT
TRBJ2-7 . TRBD1 TRBV28 CASTRTGRYEQYF TGTGCCAGCACTCGGACAGGAAGGTACGAGCAGTACTTC
TRBJ2-5 . . TRBV11-2 CASSLPGQETQYF TGTGCCAGCAGCTTGCCAGGCCAAGAGACCCAGTACTTC
TRBJ1-2 few TRBD1 TRBV5-1 CASSLYAGGSGGYTF TGCGCCAGCAGCTTGTATGCAGGGGGCTCGGGCGGCTACACCTTC
TRBJ1-2 . . TRBV2 CASRYGGAGYTF TGTGCCAGCAGGTACGGGGGGGCTGGCTACACCTTC
TRBJ2-7 . TRBD1 TRBV5-1 CASSGQVNEQYF TGCGCCAGCAGCGGACAGGTGAACGAGCAGTACTTC
TRBJ2-1 . TRBD2 TRBV5-6 CASSLGTRGHNEQFF TGTGCCAGCAGCTTAGGGACTAGGGGTCACAATGAGCAGTTCTTC
TRBJ1-2 . . TRBV19 CASSTKTGNYGYTF TGTGCCAGTAGTACCAAAACAGGAAACTATGGCTACACCTTC
TRBJ1-6 . TRBD1 TRBV28 CASRLYSAGGNSPLHF TGTGCCAGCCGATTATACTCGGCAGGGGGCAATTCACCCCTCCACTTT
TRBJ1-5 . . TRBV19 CASRFSSYSNQPQHF TGTGCCAGTAGGTTTAGCAGTTATAGCAATCAGCCCCAGCATTTT
TRBJ2-7 . TRBD1 TRBV7-9 CASGPGTGPYEQYF TGTGCCAGCGGGCCCGGGACAGGCCCCTACGAGCAGTACTTC
TRBJ1-2 . . TRBV7-9 CASSLGRDAGYTF TGTGCCAGCAGCTTAGGGAGAGACGCGGGCTACACCTTC
TRBJ1-3 . . TRBV5-4 CASSPFGGSGNTIYF TGTGCCAGCAGCCCTTTTGGAGGGTCTGGAAACACCATATATTTT
TRBJ2-2 . TRBD2 TRBV28 CASSLLAGVDTGELFF TGTGCCAGCAGTTTACTGGCGGGAGTTGACACCGGGGAGCTGTTTTTT
TRBJ2-7 . . TRBV5-1 CASSTGDSYEQYF TGCGCCAGCAGCACCGGGGACTCCTACGAGCAGTACTTC
TRBJ1-2 . TRBD1 TRBV3-1/TRBV3-2 CASSYVPGQGSYGYTF TGTGCCAGCAGCTACGTCCCGGGACAGGGAAGCTATGGCTACACCTTC
TRBJ1-4 . . TRBV29-1 CSAMRRSGAATNEKLFF TGCAGCGCCATGAGGAGGTCAGGGGCTGCAACTAATGAAAAACTGTTTTTT
TRBJ1-1 . . TRBV4-1 CASSLTKSPGNIEAFF TGCGCCAGCAGCCTCACGAAATCCCCAGGGAACATTGAAGCTTTCTTT
TRBJ1-1 . . TRBV28 CASSLIDRMNTEAFF TGTGCCAGCAGTTTAATAGACAGGATGAACACTGAAGCTTTCTTT
TRBJ2-5 . TRBD2 TRBV24-1 CATSDLAGAAETQYF TGTGCCACCAGTGATCTAGCGGGAGCGGCAGAGACCCAGTACTTC
TRBJ1-2 . . TRBV6-1 CASSETLEGLASWGYTF TGTGCCAGCAGTGAAACATTGGAGGGGTTGGCTTCTTGGGGCTACACCTTC
TRBJ1-1 . TRBD1 TRBV28 CASTGQGLSTEAFF TGTGCCAGCACGGGACAGGGATTGAGCACTGAAGCTTTCTTT
TRBJ1-1 . . TRBV29-1 CSVTRGRATEAFF TGCAGCGTCACCAGGGGAAGGGCCACTGAAGCTTTCTTT
TRBJ2-1 . . TRBV7-3 CASSPWSNMYNEQFF TGTGCCAGCAGCCCCTGGAGCAACATGTACAATGAGCAGTTCTTC
TRBJ1-5 . . TRBV24-1 CATSEGEGSYSNQPQHF TGTGCCACCAGTGAGGGGGAGGGCAGCTATAGCAATCAGCCCCAGCATTTT
TRBJ1-1 . TRBD1 TRBV6-5 CASSYSPETGRTEAFF TGTGCCAGCAGTTACTCCCCCGAGACAGGGAGGACTGAAGCTTTCTTT
TRBJ2-5 . TRBD1 TRBV29-1 CSVETPGQGNGETQYF TGCAGCGTTGAAACGCCCGGACAGGGGAATGGGGAGACCCAGTACTTC
TRBJ1-2 . TRBD1 TRBV7-9 CASSTQDRGFYGYTF TGTGCCAGCAGCACCCAGGACAGGGGGTTCTATGGCTACACCTTC
TRBJ1-2 . . TRBV5-6 CASSLAGAEDYGYTF TGTGCCAGCAGCTTGGCAGGGGCTGAGGACTATGGCTACACCTTC
TRBJ2-7 . . TRBV9 CASSVGGASGGSYEQYF TGTGCCAGCAGCGTAGGGGGGGCCTCAGGGGGTTCCTACGAGCAGTACTTC
TRBJ2-1 . TRBD2 TRBV6-4 CASSPERGAYEQFF TGTGCCAGCAGTCCTGAGCGGGGGGCATATGAGCAGTTCTTC
TRBJ1-4 . . TRBV2 CASSEARVTTNEKLFF TGTGCCAGCAGTGAAGCCAGGGTTACAACTAATGAAAAACTGTTTTTT
TRBJ2-2 . TRBD1 TRBV4-2 CASSQGSGTGANTGELFF TGTGCCAGCAGCCAAGGATCCGGGACAGGGGCGAACACCGGGGAGCTGTTTTTT
TRBJ2-7 . . TRBV3-1/TRBV3-2 CASSQAGGRSKQYF TGTGCCAGCAGCCAAGCCGGGGGGCGTTCAAAGCAGTACTTC
TRBJ2-2 . TRBD1 TRBV19 CASRLGTGDTGELFF TGTGCCAGTAGGCTCGGGACAGGGGACACCGGGGAGCTGTTTTTT
TRBJ2-3 . TRBD2 TRBV5-1 CASSRAGAGDTQYF TGCGCCAGCAGCCGAGCGGGGGCGGGGGATACGCAGTATTTT
TRBJ2-2 . . TRBV7-9 CASSLDRRSTGELFF TGTGCCAGCAGCTTAGACAGGCGATCCACCGGGGAGCTGTTTTTT
TRBJ1-1 once . TRBV19 CASSSYRETEAFF TGTGCCAGTAGTAGCTACAGGGAGACTGAAGCTTTCTTT
TRBJ2-3 . . TRBV6-5 CASKGADTQYF TGTGCCAGTAAAGGGGCAGATACGCAGTATTTT
TRBJ2-3 . TRBD1 TRBV19 CASRTRDSNTDTQYF TGTGCCAGTAGGACCCGGGACAGTAACACAGATACGCAGTATTTT
TRBJ2-3 . TRBD1 TRBV5-1 CASSQGQASSTDTQYF TGCGCCAGCAGCCAGGGACAGGCGTCGTCCACAGATACGCAGTATTTT
TRBJ2-5 . TRBD2 TRBV3-1/TRBV3-2 CASSQDQAGVQETQYF TGTGCCAGCAGCCAAGATCAAGCGGGGGTCCAAGAGACCCAGTACTTC
TRBJ2-5 . . TRBV3-1/TRBV3-2 CASRPSARETQYF TGTGCCAGCAGACCTAGTGCTCGGGAGACCCAGTACTTC
TRBJ1-2 . . TRBV28 CASSLLGANYGYTF TGTGCCAGCAGTTTATTAGGGGCCAACTATGGCTACACCTTC
TRBJ2-1 . TRBD1 TRBV6-1 CASSEGWDRGLDEQFF TGTGCCAGCAGTGAGGGATGGGACAGGGGGCTCGATGAGCAGTTCTTC
TRBJ1-1 . TRBD1 TRBV29-1 CSVVLQGEYTEAFF TGCAGCGTTGTGTTACAGGGGGAGTATACTGAAGCTTTCTTT
TRBJ2-7 . TRBD1 TRBV7-9 CASSSDRFVNEQYF TGTGCCAGCAGCTCGGACAGGTTTGTTAACGAGCAGTACTTC
TRBJ2-4 . TRBD2 TRBV7-9 CASSQLAGGHGAKNIQYF TGTGCCAGCAGCCAACTAGCGGGGGGGCACGGAGCCAAAAACATTCAGTACTTC
TRBJ2-5 . TRBD2 TRBV5-6 CASSLGGLAGMKTQYF TGTGCCAGCAGCTTGGGGGGACTAGCGGGAATGAAGACCCAGTACTTC
TRBJ1-6 . . TRBV21-1 CASSPARALHF TGTGCCAGCAGCCCCGCCCGAGCCCTCCACTTT
TRBJ2-2 . . TRBV12-3/TRBV12-4 CASSSTTGELFF TGTGCCAGCAGTTCTACCACCGGGGAGCTGTTTTTT
TRBJ1-1 once TRBD1 TRBV4-2 CASSITDRGLAFF TGTGCCAGCAGCATAACGGACAGGGGGCTAGCTTTCTTT
TRBJ1-4 . . TRBV28 CASSFNRAATNEKLFF TGTGCCAGCAGTTTCAACAGGGCTGCAACTAATGAAAAACTGTTTTTT
TRBJ1-5 . . TRBV15 CATSEAGTMGNQPQHF TGTGCCACCAGCGAAGCCGGGACAATGGGCAATCAGCCCCAGCATTTT
TRBJ2-1 once TRBD2 TRBV28 CASRSGREWDNEQFF TGTGCCAGCCGCTCGGGGCGGGAGTGGGACAATGAGCAGTTCTTC
TRBJ2-7 . . TRBV18 CASSPGATSYEQYF TGTGCCAGCTCACCAGGGGCGACCTCCTACGAGCAGTACTTC
TRBJ2-5 . TRBD2 TRBV2 CASSDSGGARETQYF TGTGCCAGCAGTGATAGCGGGGGGGCCAGAGAGACCCAGTACTTC